This T cell receptor beta chain was sequenced in a study of T cell repertoires in cytomegalovirus infection (dated 2019 in TCRdb). In the study overall: Donor HLA type was relevant to the analysis, because carriage of CMV infection together with the matching HLA type was indicated by public TCR beta signatures. Beyond this particular receptor, the publication reports: The ex vivo response was dominated by HLA-C-restricted CMV-specific TCR beta clonotypes, which also provided the single most frequent clonotype in two of eight donors. In both this cohort and an independent approximately 350-donor cohort, the cumulative frequency of public TCR beta family members distinguished carriers of CMV infection plus the relevant HLA type.

The CDR3 holds 14 amino acids from the cysteine to the phenylalanine. Only the CDR3 DNA is retained, 42 bases long and in frame from the first base. V drops 3 bases and J drops 3 bases, leaving 11 bases in between. From a lookup of the germline V gene, CDR1 and CDR2 are ENHRY and SYGVKD. This clonotype was seen more than once but under ten times. Which antigen it targets is not known. Nothing much larger sits one base from this clone, and base qualities are not available. Sequencing was carried out with an Illumina HiSeq 1500. TCRdb handled the public reads itself, with Q25 trimming in fastp and clone calling in MiXCR, and kept productive beta chains. Identical CDR3 protein sequences are pooled into one entry, listed with their most common genes and DNA. The sample yields fewer than 700,000 distinct CDR3 sequences; 20% to 30% were counted once. The ten largest clones capture roughly 8% of the sample.

Input material: CD8+ T cells from PBMCs. The rearranged chain carries TRBV10-3 and TRBJ2-5; TRBD1 is a weak D gene call, 5 bases matching. This receptor was identified in a human donor in good health (CMV status not recorded). Some clones in this sample may be carry-over from other donors' samples. The CDR3 region has the sequence CAISDKGREETQYF. DNA sequence: TGTGCCATCAGTGATAAGGGCAGGGAAGAGACCCAGTACTTC.